This note documents a single T cell receptor beta chain sequence. The antigen it recognizes is unknown. The sample holds no much larger clone one base away, and base qualities are not on file. The data are from a study of shared clonotypes between healthy human individuals (dated by TCRdb to 2019 to 2021). For context, the study as a whole: Two women and a few men aged 18 to 49 years were included in the cohort. For each donor, CD4 naive and CD4 memory were each run on three plates, CD8 naive on two plates, and CD8 memory on one plate. The study deeply sequenced blood TCR repertoires of several healthy adults to estimate repertoire size and the extent of clonotype sharing between individuals. To increase sequencing depth and limit assay-specific biases, different laboratories used diverse techniques to prepare libraries and sequence TCR repertoires. Each donor's leukapheresis produced roughly between roughly 0.94 and 9.5 billion PBMCs.

The donors were healthy, HIV-negative adults who had no recently reported acute infections or vaccinations. Every donor was a Caucasian adult residing in Nashville, Tennessee, USA. CD4+ T cells were enriched through magnetic negative selection, after which naive cells were positively selected on CD45RA and the remaining negative fraction served as the memory subset. Blood was obtained by leukapheresis, after which PBMCs were separated by Ficoll-Histopaque density gradient centrifugation and cryopreserved in liquid nitrogen vapor phase. Purity and quantity of every magnetically sorted T cell population were checked by analytical flow cytometry. Genomic DNA was isolated from each sorted fraction and quantified by UV absorbance on a Nanodrop 2000c. The research as a whole found: Larger estimated clonotype richness was generally found for naive subsets than for memory subsets. Higher generation probabilities were observed for clonotypes shared by all four sorted-subset donors than for non-shared clonotypes. Because the study included only a small number of donors, the genetic and exposure-history diversity represented was limited. Even with the large sequencing depth, rarefaction of the sorted-subset datasets indicated that sequencing was incomplete. Pairwise subsampling led to the expectation that sequencing depth would affect the degree of clonotype sharing among donors. Only blood was sampled, and tissue TCR repertoires likely differ from those in blood. Across several donors, approximately 5% of naive CD4, around 3.5% of naive CD8, roughly 2.2% of memory CD4, and about 0.4% of memory CD8 clonotypes were shared.

Using the deep immunoSEQ assay, multiplex PCR amplified TCR CDR3 regions from genomic DNA. Extracted genomic DNA from each cell subset was spread evenly across all wells of several immunoSEQ 96-well plates, with each plate serving as a replicate. For sorted subsets, each replicate PCR was loaded with approximately 190 ng genomic DNA, equivalent to roughly 30,000 T cell genomes. Purified libraries were measured with a Qubit 3.0 fluorometer, size-checked on a Bioanalyzer 2100, and measured again with the KAPA Library Quantification kit. A separate single-read 150-cycle Illumina NextSeq 550 flow cell was used to sequence each immunoSEQ 96-well plate. Per the source publication's procedure: Because only junctional sequences without quality scores were contained in the immunoSEQ output, filtering matching that applied to full-length reads could not be performed. Sequences were annotated with PyIR, a Python wrapper for IgBLAST v1.9, and V/J genes and CDR3 were assigned using IMGT germline references. Reads were filtered out if the reads had weak V/J assignments (E-value above 1e-6), no CDR3, stop codons, out-of-frame junctions, or ambiguous translated residues. A V3J clonotype was defined by an identical inferred V gene, J gene, and CDR3 amino acid sequence. Percentage overlap between repertoires was computed as shared unique clonotypes divided by the size of the smaller repertoire. Three approaches were used to assess repertoire richness: RTK rarefaction, the Chao1 estimator, and Recon v2.1 estimates of unobserved clonotypes. Generation probabilities were computed with OLGA for all TCRbeta clonotypes obtained by the gDNA method from several donors. In its TCRdb copy, this immuneACCESS table keeps in-frame sequences only and misses some clones. Where compared with another copy, unresolved V genes explain less than half of these, and the others have no known cause. For V, J and clone size, that table is used; D and trimming come from the DNA. Present in this sample are around 1.5 million clones, 95% to 99% of which were seen just once. The biggest ten clones account for roughly 0.45% of the sample.

Taken from the germline V gene, the CDR1 and CDR2 loops are SNHLY and FYNNEI. V is reduced by 7 bases and J by 0 bases, leaving a spacing of 7 bases between them. The CDR3 has 13 amino acids, counting the end cysteine and phenylalanine. Here the CDR3 DNA is all that survives: 39 bases in frame from base 1. The receptor was isolated from a young man in good health. The material sequenced was naive CD4+ T cells sorted from blood. The cell subset or site label, read with the paper, signifies: CD45RA+ positively selected. The chain employs TRBV2 and TRBJ1-5; confidence is insufficient to name the D gene. The DNA sequence reads TGTGCCAGCACGGGATATAGCAATCAGCCCCAGCATTTT. Its protein reads: CASTGYSNQPQHF. The full variable domain, with segments outside the CDR3 supplied by the reference TRBV2 and TRBJ1-5 proteins, appears as EPEVTQTPSHQVTQMGQEVILRCVPISNHLYFYWYRQILGQKVEFLVSFYNNEISEKSEIFDDQFSVERPDGSNFTLKIRSTKLEDSAMYFCASTGYSNQPQHFGDGTRLSIL.